The next 11 T cell receptor beta chains were all read from a single sample in a study of OX40 agonist ivuxolimab in advanced cancers. Here immunoSEQ multiplex PCR was the method, and the copy in TCRdb shows in-frame clones only, minus some. Of tens of thousands of clones detected, about 90% appear once; the ten largest clones hold around 0.86%. Sequencing used CD4+ or CD8+ T cells sorted from blood, obtained in a trial of the OX40 agonist ivuxolimab. These receptors all stem from an adult with an advanced solid tumor such as melanoma, head and neck, liver or kidney cancer.

The chain recombines TRBV11-3 with TRBJ2-7; 9 nucleotides match TRBD2. With 5 bases clipped from V and 4 bases from J, the junction kept 21 bases outside the gene matches. CDR3 length: 19 residues. Per germline, CDR1 SGHNT and CDR2 YENEEA. CDR3 protein: CASSTRMGAGGLPSYEQYF. The CDR3 DNA is TGTGCCAGCAGCACAAGGATGGGCGCGGGAGGGCTACCTTCGTACGAGCAGTACTTC.

The V and J genes are TRBV5-1 and TRBJ2-1; 7 bases align to TRBD2. The J segment lost 8 bases and the V segment lost 4 bases, leaving 15 bases of the junction unmatched. Per the germline V gene, CDR1 is SGHRS and CDR2 is YFSETQ. This CDR3 has 16 residues. The CDR3 spells CASSPIALKAGDEQFF. The CDR3 DNA reads TGCGCCAGCAGCCCCATAGCGTTAAAGGCGGGGGATGAGCAGTTCTTC.

This sequence joins TRBV2 and TRBJ2-3; 10 bases are shared with TRBD1. The germline gives CDR1 SNHLY, CDR2 FYNNEI. The V segment lost 8 bases and the J segment 3 bases; nucleotides outside the gene matches: 5. The CDR3 runs 14 residues. The CDR3 loop is CASVRDRGTDTQYF. CDR3 bases: TGTGCCAGCGTCCGGGACAGGGGAACAGATACGCAGTATTTT.

The chain is built from TRBV9 and TRBJ2-7, with TRBD1 matching 7 bases. With V trimmed by 0 bases and J by 6 bases, 6 bases remained unmatched. Per germline, CDR1 SGDLS and CDR2 YYNGEE. The CDR3 runs 14 residues. The CDR3 DNA follows: TGTGCCAGCAGCGTAGACATAAACAGGGGCGAGCAGTACTTC. It specifies CASSVDINRGEQYF.

This chain uses TRBV11-3 with TRBJ2-5; D possibly corresponds to TRBD1 (5 bases). The V end was cut by 5 bases, the J end by 1 base, with 14 bases between. Germline V gene sequence: CDR1 SGHNT, CDR2 YENEEA. The CDR3 loop spans 15 amino acids. CDR3 nucleotide sequence: TGTGCCAGCAGCCCCGGACAACCCATCCAAGAGACCCAGTACTTC. Protein: CASSPGQPIQETQYF.

This clone was seen a handful of times. This sequence joins TRBV5-4 and TRBJ1-2; D possibly corresponds to TRBD1 (6 bases). The CDR3 is 19 amino acids. Per the germline V gene, CDR1 is SGHNT and CDR2 is YYREEE (reference sequence). The ends were cut back, 1 base at V and 8 bases at J, with 30 bases in the middle. This CDR3 is CASSLWLIRGRRNLEGYTF. CDR3 nucleotide sequence: TGTGCCAGCAGCTTGTGGCTGATCAGGGGACGAAGGAATCTCGAGGGCTACACCTTC.

The chain carries TRBV11-1 and TRBJ2-3; D perhaps matches TRBD1 (5 bases). Germline lookup yields CDR1 SGHAT and CDR2 FQDESV (reference sequence). V was trimmed by 1 base and J by 4 bases, leaving 9 bases between them. This CDR3 is 14 amino acids long. CDR3 amino acids: CASSLEGISDTQYF. CDR3 coding DNA: TGTGCCAGCAGCTTAGAGGGGATTTCAGATACGCAGTATTTT.

The genes are TRBV6-1 and TRBJ1-1; TRBD1 matches 7 bases. The CDR3 is made up of 14 amino acids. J lost 1 base, V lost 9 bases, and 8 bases had no gene match. The germline V gene encodes CDR1 MNHNS and CDR2 SASEGT. Here the CDR3 reads CASYRGTANTEAFF. As DNA, the CDR3 is TGTGCCAGTTACCGGGGGACAGCGAACACTGAAGCTTTCTTT.

The chain combines TRBV15 with TRBJ2-7; 8 positions match TRBD1. The J segment lost 5 bases and the V segment lost 0 bases, leaving 6 bases of the junction unmatched. The CDR3 is made up of 15 amino acids. Germline V gene lookup returns CDR1 LNHNV and CDR2 YYDKDF (reference sequence). The CDR3, as DNA: TGTGCCACCAGCAGAGATAGCCAGGGGGCCCACGAGCAGTACTTC. Translated, it gives CATSRDSQGAHEQYF.

V is TRBV29-1 and J is TRBJ2-7; TRBD1 matches at 7 bases. The CDR3 has 16 residues. From germline, CDR1 is SQVTM and CDR2 ANQGSEA. The junction had 14 bases not matched to a gene; V was cut back by 4 bases and J by 2 bases. CDR3 in DNA: TGCAGCGTTGTGGGGTCCAGGGGGAATAATCCCTACGAGCAGTACTTC. Translated, it gives CSVVGSRGNNPYEQYF.

The rearrangement uses TRBV5-1 and TRBJ2-2; D unclear. Trimming pared 7 bases from V and 0 bases from J, leaving 19 bases between. The CDR3 is 17 amino acids. Germline V gene data show CDR1 as SGHRS and CDR2 as YFSETQ. The CDR3 sequence is CASEPTGGVSNTGELFF. DNA for the CDR3: TGCGCCAGCGAACCCACTGGTGGGGTCTCGAACACCGGGGAGCTGTTTTTT.